What follows are 7 T cell receptor beta chains derived from one specimen sequenced in a study of cytomegalovirus exposure and HLA in healthy donors. Use of 60 Vbeta and 13 Jbeta primers characterized the PCR. The data were produced by immunoSEQ multiplex PCR, yet TCRdb's version contains in-frame clones alone and is incomplete. This sample has about 76,000 clones; more than 65% occur once, and the top ten carry about 12%. Sequences were obtained from PBMCs. These TCRs come from a male donor in good health and CMV-seropositive.

This chain joins TRBV5-1 and TRBJ2-7; D may be TRBD1 (6 bases). Germline CDR1 is SGHRS and CDR2 is YFSETQ. Trimming removed 4 bases at V and 2 bases at J, with 7 bases between. The CDR3 sequence is 12 residues long. This CDR3 reads CASSPGAYEQYF. As DNA, the CDR3 is TGCGCCAGCAGCCCAGGGGCCTACGAGCAGTACTTC.

The chain couples TRBV9 to TRBJ1-3, with TRBD1 as a possible D gene (5 bases). The CDR3 sequence is 15 residues long. Germline values: CDR1 SGDLS, CDR2 YYNGEE. Trimming took off 4 bases at V and 0 bases at J, with 11 bases between the two ends. For the CDR3, the DNA is TGTGCCAGCAGCCTAGAGGACAACTCTGGAAACACCATATATTTT. This gives the protein CASSLEDNSGNTIYF.

The chain couples TRBV19 to TRBJ2-3, with 10 bases fitting TRBD1. With V trimmed by 5 bases and J by 4 bases, 6 bases remained unmatched. The germline gives CDR1 LNHDA, CDR2 SQIVND (reference sequence). This CDR3 contains 15 residues. CDR3 DNA: TGTGCCAGTAGTCCCGGGACAGGGGTTGCAGATACGCAGTATTTT. This translates into CASSPGTGVADTQYF.

The chain recombines TRBV14 with TRBJ1-4, with D possibly TRBD1 on 5 matching bases. Deletions cut 11 bases from V and 4 bases from J, with 17 bases between. CDR1 and CDR2 (germline): SGHDN, FVKESK. CDR3 length: 14 amino acids. The CDR3 loop is CAGAMGWGNEKLFF. The CDR3 region has the DNA TGTGCCGGGGCCATGGGTTGGGGTAATGAAAAACTGTTTTTT.

V usage is TRBV5-5 and J usage is TRBJ2-3; possible D gene TRBD1, 6 bases. Germline lookup yields CDR1 SGHKS and CDR2 YYEKEE (reference sequence). The V gene lost 7 bases and the J gene lost 2 bases, with 20 bases spanning the gap. The CDR3 sequence is 16 residues long. CDR3 DNA sequence: TGTGCCAGCTTGAAGACCGGGACAACCAACACAGATACGCAGTATTTT. Amino acid sequence: CASLKTGTTNTDTQYF.

CDR3 DNA: TGTGCCAGCAGCTTAAGTTTCGCGGAGGGCACCGGGGAGCTGTTTTTT. Amino acid sequence: CASSLSFAEGTGELFF. J is TRBJ2-2 and V is TRBV7-9, with a possible D match to TRBD2 (6 bases). Germline V gene data show CDR1 as SEHNR and CDR2 as FQNEAQ (reference sequence). The CDR3 contains 16 residues. Trimming stripped 2 bases from V and 4 bases from J, with 14 bases between.

The V call is TRBV25-1, the J call TRBJ2-7; weak D call: TRBD2 (7 bases). CDR3 size: 14 residues. The germline V gene has CDR1 MGHDK and CDR2 SYGVNS. V lost 4 bases and J lost 2, with 12 bases in between. CDR3 loop: CASSGGGPPYEQYF. CDR3 in DNA: TGTGCCAGCAGTGGGGGGGGGCCCCCCTACGAGCAGTACTTC.